These 21 T cell receptor beta chains share one sample of origin, sequenced in a study of control samples from healthy donors and cancer patients (dated by TCRdb to the early 2020s). Library creation used the immunoSEQ multiplex PCR assay. In TCRdb, the immuneACCESS table is reduced to in-frame sequences with V and J assigned. These tables do not hold every clone; where another copy was compared, an unresolved V gene accounts for under half, and the others remain unexplained. Counted in this sample were tens of thousands of clones; roughly 85% of them appeared once. The ten biggest clones cover roughly 50% of the sample. Sequencing was carried out using blood. The receptors stem from a man between 60 and 70 years old in good health.

The chain employs TRBV5-1 and TRBJ1-2; D perhaps matches TRBD1 (5 bases). This CDR3 has 16 residues. The V end lost 0 bases, the J end lost 0 bases, and 12 bases lay between the germline ends. CDR1 is SGHRS and CDR2 is YFSETQ in the germline V gene. CDR3 coding DNA: TGCGCCAGCAGCTTGGTCGAGGGGATCTCTAACTATGGCTACACCTTC. It yields the protein CASSLVEGISNYGYTF.

The chain recombines TRBV3-1 (or the pseudogene TRBV3-2) with TRBJ2-5, with 12 bases aligning to TRBD2. The CDR3 is made up of 16 amino acids. Losses at the gene ends were 4 bases for V and 3 bases for J; bases not matched to a gene: 6. Germline CDR1 is LGHDT and CDR2 is YNNKEL (reference sequence). CDR3 sequence: CASSPLTSGGKETQYF. CDR3 sequence (DNA): TGTGCCAGCAGCCCTCTGACTAGCGGGGGAAAAGAGACCCAGTACTTC.

The chain has TRBV18 and TRBJ2-7; D remains ambiguous. The germline V and J ends were trimmed by 3 bases and 0 bases, with 3 bases remaining between them. The CDR3 has 12 residues. Germline loops: CDR1 KGHSH, CDR2 LQKENI. The CDR3 spells CASSPTSYEQYF. CDR3 coding DNA: TGTGCCAGCTCACCTACCTCCTACGAGCAGTACTTC.

The chain links TRBV29-1 to TRBJ2-1; weak D call: TRBD1 (6 bases). V was pared by 4 bases and J by 0 bases, with 7 bases between. The CDR3 sequence is 13 residues long. Germline CDR1 reads SQVTM; CDR2 reads ANQGSEA. The CDR3 sequence: CSVGQDSYNEQFF. The CDR3 DNA reads as TGCAGCGTTGGACAGGACTCCTACAATGAGCAGTTCTTC.

V and J are TRBV19 and TRBJ1-5; no reliable D call. The V end lost 4 bases, the J end lost 4 bases, and 17 bases lay between the germline ends. CDR1 and CDR2 (germline): LNHDA, SQIVND (reference sequence). CDR3 length: 16 amino acids. CDR3 coding DNA: TGTGCCAGTAGTAATGACTTTCGGAGGATTAATCAGCCCCAGCATTTT. Translating it yields CASSNDFRRINQPQHF.

V is TRBV18 and J is TRBJ1-2; 9 bases map to TRBD1. V trimming: 4 bases; J trimming: 8 bases; junction bases outside the gene matches: 8. The CDR3 extends over 14 amino acids. Germline CDR1 KGHSH, CDR2 LQKENI. The CDR3 DNA follows: TGTGCCAGCTCACGGACAGGGGAAAGAGGAGGCTACACCTTC. Translating gives CASSRTGERGGYTF.

This rearrangement joins TRBV7-2 to TRBJ1-2; 9 nucleotides match TRBD1. The CDR3 runs to 17 residues. The J segment lost 2 bases and the V segment lost 6 bases, leaving 13 bases of the junction unmatched. From germline, CDR1 is SGHTA and CDR2 FQGNSA. The CDR3 loop reads CASSNSGTGWKNYGYTF. CDR3 DNA sequence: TGTGCCAGCAGTAACTCCGGGACAGGGTGGAAGAACTATGGCTACACCTTC.

This clone came up a few times. The rearrangement links TRBV3-1 (or the pseudogene TRBV3-2) to TRBJ1-1; possible D gene TRBD1, 5 bases. Per germline, CDR1 LGHDT and CDR2 YNNKEL (reference sequence). V lost 1 base and J lost 6, with 15 bases in between. The CDR3 consists of 15 residues. The CDR3 spells CASSQVGPLGAEAFF. The CDR3, as DNA: TGTGCCAGCAGCCAAGTTGGGCCTTTAGGGGCTGAAGCTTTCTTT.

The CDR3 DNA sequence: TGTGCCAGCAGCCAAAGTACAGGTCACACTGAAGCTTTCTTT. As protein: CASSQSTGHTEAFF. This chain uses TRBV3-1 (or the pseudogene TRBV3-2) with TRBJ1-1, with D maybe TRBD1 (5 bases). Between the trimmed V and J ends, which lost 2 bases and 3 bases, there was a span of 10 bases. The CDR3 is made up of 14 amino acids. CDR1 and CDR2 (germline): LGHDT, YNNKEL (reference sequence).

DNA of the CDR3: TGTGCCAGCAGCTTCGACAGCTACTATGGCTACACCTTC. Its protein product is CASSFDSYYGYTF. The V and J genes are TRBV5-5 and TRBJ1-2; D possibly corresponds to TRBD1 (5 bases). The CDR3 has 13 residues. Between the trimmed V and J ends, which lost 2 bases and 3 bases, there was a span of 8 bases. Per the germline V gene, CDR1 is SGHKS and CDR2 is YYEKEE (reference sequence).

The chain is built from TRBV2 and TRBJ1-1, with D perhaps matching TRBD1 (6 bases). The germline V gene encodes CDR1 SNHLY and CDR2 FYNNEI. This CDR3 region has 11 residues. V lost 5 bases, J lost 9 bases, and 10 bases lay in between. The CDR3 loop is CASSLDRKAFF. In DNA, the CDR3 is TGTGCCAGCAGTTTAGACAGGAAAGCTTTCTTT. The full variable domain, with the rest looked up from reference TRBV2 and TRBJ1-1, is EPEVTQTPSHQVTQMGQEVILRCVPISNHLYFYWYRQILGQKVEFLVSFYNNEISEKSEIFDDQFSVERPDGSNFTLKIRSTKLEDSAMYFCASSLDRKAFFGQGTRLTVV.

The chain joins TRBV2 to TRBJ2-5; 16 bases agree with TRBD2. This CDR3 comprises 16 residues. The V gene's germline CDR1 is SNHLY and CDR2 FYNNEI. J gave up 2 bases and V 8 bases, and 5 bases lay outside the gene matches. CDR3 protein: CASPGLAGGRQETQYF. For the CDR3, the DNA is TGTGCCAGCCCGGGACTAGCGGGGGGGCGTCAAGAGACCCAGTACTTC.

The rearrangement links TRBV12-3 or TRBV12-4 to TRBJ1-2; D is unresolved. V gave up 6 bases and J gave up 3 bases, with 8 bases separating them. This CDR3 is built from 12 residues. CDR3 loop: CASSPKDYGYTF. The CDR3 DNA is TGTGCCAGCAGCCCAAAGGACTATGGCTACACCTTC.

The chain recombines TRBV29-1 with TRBJ2-5; 10 bases line up with TRBD1. Germline V lookup: CDR1 SQVTM, CDR2 ANQGSEA. The CDR3 is made up of 14 amino acids. J lost 4 bases, V lost 8 bases, and 10 bases had no gene match. This CDR3 reads CSFRDRGVIETQYF. The CDR3 DNA sequence: TGCAGCTTCCGGGACAGGGGAGTGATAGAGACCCAGTACTTC.

The chain recombines TRBV24-1 with TRBJ1-3; D possibly corresponds to TRBD1 (5 bases). The CDR3 extends over 18 amino acids. The V end lost 9 bases, the J end lost 1 base, and 24 bases lay between the germline ends. Germline CDR1 KGHDR, CDR2 SFDVKD. Written as DNA, the CDR3 is TGTGCCACCGCTGATTGTCTCCGAGACAGATTTTCTGGAAACACCATATATTTT. Translated: CATADCLRDRFSGNTIYF.

This rearrangement joins TRBV5-6 to TRBJ1-2; D possibly corresponds to TRBD1 (5 bases). Trimming left V 5 bases short and J 13 bases short, with 27 bases between. The germline V gene encodes CDR1 SGHDT and CDR2 YYEEEE. CDR3 size: 15 residues. The CDR3 loop is CASRGPRTAGGVGTF. CDR3 sequence (DNA): TGTGCCAGCAGGGGCCCGAGGACCGCCGGGGGAGTCGGCACCTTC.

The V and J genes are TRBV7-9 and TRBJ1-3; D not resolved. From germline, CDR1 is SEHNR and CDR2 FQNEAQ (reference sequence). The CDR3 is 16 amino acids. Trimming took 0 bases from V and 0 from J, leaving 9 bases between them. Here the CDR3 reads CASSLAATFSGNTIYF. The CDR3 DNA reads TGTGCCAGCAGCTTAGCGGCTACCTTCTCTGGAAACACCATATATTTT.

Notes on this clone: The junction departs from the called germline gene at one end, perhaps through a read error. This sample also contains other DNA sequences that code for the same CDR3. The chain employs TRBV28 and TRBJ2-2; TRBD2 is a possible D gene (5 bases). This CDR3 has 12 residues. Germline CDR1 reads MDHEN; CDR2 reads SYDVKM. The CDR3 here is CASRPGSGELFF. The CDR3 DNA is TGCGCCAGCAGACCGGGGTCCGGGGAGCTGTTTTTT.

For this clone: In the same sample, other DNA sequences code for this CDR3. This chain connects TRBV4-3 to TRBJ1-6; D is uncertain. V was trimmed by 0 bases and J by 7 bases, leaving 10 bases between them. The CDR3 spans 15 residues. The germline CDR1 and CDR2 sequences are LGHNA and YSLEER. CDR3 nucleotides: TGCGCCAGCAGCCAAGATCAAGGTGGCAATTCACCCCTCCACTTT. This encodes CASSQDQGGNSPLHF.

This chain links TRBV6-2 or TRBV6-3 with TRBJ2-7; 10 nucleotides agree with TRBD1. This CDR3 comprises 13 residues. V dropped 2 bases and J dropped 5; count of bases not matched to a gene: 0. The germline V gene has CDR1 MNHEY and CDR2 SVGEGT. The CDR3: CASSYGTGDEQYF. CDR3 sequence (DNA): TGTGCCAGCAGTTACGGGACAGGGGACGAGCAGTACTTC.

J is TRBJ2-7 and V is TRBV28; D ambiguous. The V gene's germline CDR1 is MDHEN and CDR2 SYDVKM. V lost 2 bases to trimming and J lost 6 bases, with 8 bases between them. The CDR3 loop spans 12 amino acids. The CDR3 loop is CASSLTSAEQYF. The CDR3 DNA follows: TGTGCCAGCAGTTTAACTTCAGCCGAGCAGTACTTC.